The 7 T cell receptor beta chains below were found in one sample sequenced in a study of blood T cell repertoires in COVID-19. The repertoire was sequenced with immunoSEQ multiplex PCR; TCRdb's copy has only in-frame clones and lacks some. Of roughly 150,000 clones detected, more than 80% appear once; the ten largest clones hold roughly 15%. Sequencing was performed on peripheral blood. The receptors stem from a woman aged 40 to 50 with acute or convalescent COVID-19.

The rearrangement links TRBV2 to TRBJ1-6, with 7 bases that match TRBD1. Germline lookup yields CDR1 SNHLY and CDR2 FYNNEI. CDR3 length: 17 amino acids. With V trimmed by 1 base and J by 4 bases, 7 bases remained unmatched. As DNA, the CDR3 is TGTGCCAGCAGTGAAGAGGGGGCAGATAGTTATAATTCACCCCTCCACTTT. This translates into CASSEEGADSYNSPLHF.

V usage is TRBV29-1 and J usage is TRBJ2-3; 11 bases align to TRBD2. Per germline, CDR1 SQVTM and CDR2 ANQGSEA. This CDR3 region has 15 residues. The CDR3 loop is CSYRLAGQGTDTQYF. The CDR3 DNA sequence: TGCAGTTATCGACTAGCGGGACAAGGCACAGATACGCAGTATTTT.

This chain uses TRBV30 with TRBJ1-2, with 8 positions matching TRBD1. This CDR3 contains 15 residues. Germline-derived CDR1 and CDR2 are GTSNPN and SVGIG (reference sequence). V was clipped by 5 bases and J by 8 bases; unmatched bases: 16. CDR3 in DNA: TGTGCCTGGGACGCCCGATCGCAGGGGGCTATCGGCTACACCTTC. Translating it yields CAWDARSQGAIGYTF.

CDR3 nucleotides: TGTGCCAGCAGCCGGGAGATGACGAACACCGGGGAGCTGTTTTTT. As protein: CASSREMTNTGELFF. The genes are TRBV3-1 (or the pseudogene TRBV3-2) and TRBJ2-2, with D possibly matching TRBD2 (5 bases). With 4 bases removed from V and 0 bases from J, the gap between germline ends came to 9 bases. Germline assignment: CDR1 LGHDT and CDR2 YNNKEL (reference sequence). The CDR3 spans 15 residues.

V and J are TRBV5-4 and TRBJ1-6, with D tentatively TRBD1 (6 bases). Trimming removed 5 bases from V and 7 bases from J, with 10 bases in between. CDR1 is SGHNT and CDR2 is YYREEE in the germline V gene (reference sequence). The CDR3 totals 13 residues. The CDR3 sequence: CASSGTQNSPLHF. CDR3 in DNA: TGTGCCAGCAGTGGGACACAAAATTCACCCCTCCACTTT. Drawing the rest from reference TRBV5-4 and TRBJ1-6, the complete variable domain is ETGVTQSPTHLIKTRGQQVTLRCSSQSGHNTVSWYQQALGQGPQFIFQYYREEENGRGNFPPRFSGLQFPNYSSELNVNALELDDSALYLCASSGTQNSPLHFGNGTRLTVT.

This clone showed up just a few times. This same CDR3 is encoded by further DNA sequences in the sample. The chain combines TRBV28 with TRBJ2-7; D uncertain. Trimming left V 2 bases short and J 0 bases short, with 5 bases between. This CDR3 has 13 residues. Per germline, CDR1 MDHEN and CDR2 SYDVKM. CDR3 region: CASSLGSSYEQYF. CDR3 bases: TGTGCCAGCAGTTTAGGCAGCTCCTACGAGCAGTACTTC.

This clone occurred a few times. The rearrangement joins TRBV3-1 (or the pseudogene TRBV3-2) to TRBJ2-7; TRBD1 agrees at 7 bases. J gave up 6 bases and V 4 bases, and 6 bases lay outside the gene matches. In germline, CDR1 is LGHDT, CDR2 YNNKEL (reference sequence). CDR3 length: 13 residues. The chain's CDR3 is CASSPGQRLEQYF. In nucleotides, the CDR3 is TGTGCCAGCAGCCCGGGACAGCGTCTCGAGCAGTACTTC.